The source of this T cell receptor beta chain is a study of blood T cells in healthy people across ages. At the level of the study: The template switching approach captured approximately one barcoded beta molecule for every two T cells.

Extracted total RNA amounted to at least 6 micrograms for each sample. The germline V gene has CDR1 MNHEY and CDR2 SVGEGT. The CDR3 runs to 18 residues. Trimming cost V 4 bases and J 2 bases, with 22 bases left between them. Primed by a sample-barcoded 5' primer and a J-beta primer mix, a second PCR proceeded for about 6 to 12 cycles. Each CDR3 protein gets one entry after TCRdb re-called the 5' RACE reads with MiXCR. Of about 1.4 million distinct CDR3 sequences listed, roughly 59% were seen once; the top ten hold approximately 7%. This TCR came from a man aged 18 to 29 in good health. The specimen sequenced was blood. V is TRBV6-2 or TRBV6-3 and J is TRBJ2-3; D could derive from TRBD1 or TRBD2 (6 bases each). This CDR3 is CASSFTGLGGLLTDTQYF. In nucleotides, the CDR3 is TGTGCCAGCAGTTTTACAGGGTTGGGAGGCCTCCTCACAGATACGCAGTATTTT.